Following are 21 T cell receptor beta chains from one sample sequenced in a study of cytomegalovirus exposure and HLA in healthy donors. The PCR had 60 Vbeta and 13 Jbeta primers. The table came from immunoSEQ multiplex PCR; TCRdb's copy has only in-frame clones and leaves some out. The data hold some 97,000 clones, with about 79% observed a single time. The sample comprised PBMCs. The receptors were sampled from a woman aged 18-29 years in good health and CMV-seronegative.

This clone was recorded only once. The rearrangement links TRBV7-9 to TRBJ2-3; TRBD2 matches 8 bases. Germline V gives CDR1 SEHNR, CDR2 FQNEAQ (reference sequence). Germline trimming cut 6 bases from V and 5 bases from J; bases unmatched to any gene: 10. The CDR3 consists of 15 residues. The CDR3 DNA reads as TGTGCCAGCAGATCCGCCGGGGGGGCAAGAGATACGCAGTATTTT. It translates to CASRSAGGARDTQYF.

The rearrangement uses TRBV7-9 and TRBJ1-1, with 8 bases identical to TRBD1. V lost 4 bases and J lost 2; bases outside the gene matches: 9. The germline CDR1 and CDR2 sequences are SEHNR and FQNEAQ (reference sequence). The CDR3 covers 16 residues. The CDR3 region has the DNA TGTGCCAGCAGCTACGACAGGGGACGTAGAAACACTGAAGCTTTCTTT. Amino acid sequence: CASSYDRGRRNTEAFF.

CDR3 region: CASSSKSSDPTQYF. The CDR3 DNA follows: TGTGCCAGCAGCTCCAAGTCCAGCGATCCTACGCAGTATTTT. The rearrangement uses TRBV7-9 and TRBJ2-3; no clear D. The V gene's germline CDR1 is SEHNR and CDR2 FQNEAQ (reference sequence). Deletions cut 4 bases from V and 8 bases from J, with 16 bases between. CDR3 length: 14 amino acids.

This sequence joins TRBV7-2 and TRBJ2-2, with 12 bases matching TRBD2. The V and J ends lost 5 bases and 5 bases, in that order; junction bases with no gene match: 12. The CDR3 length is 18 residues. Germline V CDR1 and CDR2: SGHTA, FQGNSA. For the CDR3, the DNA is TGTGCCAGCAGCCCACCGGGACTAGCGGGCCTGGGGACCGGGGAGCTGTTTTTT. This encodes CASSPPGLAGLGTGELFF.

This chain links TRBV30 with TRBJ2-1, with D possibly TRBD1 on 5 matching bases. The germline V and J ends were trimmed by 4 bases and 3 bases, with 13 bases remaining between them. The CDR3 covers 14 residues. Per the germline V gene, CDR1 is GTSNPN and CDR2 is SVGIG (reference sequence). The DNA of the CDR3 is TGTGCCTGGACCCAGGGTAACTACTACAATGAGCAGTTCTTC. Protein sequence: CAWTQGNYYNEQFF.

The gene calls are TRBV7-2 and TRBJ1-4; tentatively, D is TRBD1 (5 bases). Between the trimmed V and J ends, which lost 1 base and 2 bases, there was a span of 11 bases. Germline V gene data show CDR1 as SGHTA and CDR2 as FQGNSA. The CDR3 is made up of 16 amino acids. CDR3 in amino acids: CASSLGGTATNEKLFF. Written as DNA, the CDR3 is TGTGCCAGCAGCTTAGGCGGGACGGCCACTAATGAAAAACTGTTTTTT.

The chain combines TRBV5-1 with TRBJ2-7; 7 nucleotides match TRBD2. V trimming: 3 bases; J trimming: 7 bases; junction bases outside the gene matches: 19. The germline gives CDR1 SGHRS, CDR2 YFSETQ. The CDR3 has 17 amino acids. CDR3 coding DNA: TGCGCCAGCAGCTGGGGGGGGGACGCTGGATCTGTTTGGGAGCAGTACTTC. As protein: CASSWGGDAGSVWEQYF.

This chain joins TRBV7-3 and TRBJ2-1; TRBD1 agrees at 7 bases. V dropped 4 bases and J dropped 7; count of bases not matched to a gene: 13. The CDR3 covers 16 residues. Germline V CDR1 and CDR2: SGHTA, FQGTGA. CDR3 sequence reads: CASSSVARQGYNEQFF. DNA for the CDR3: TGTGCCAGCAGCTCAGTAGCAAGACAGGGTTATAATGAGCAGTTCTTC.

The rearrangement joins TRBV18 to TRBJ1-5; 8 bases map to TRBD1. Germline V lookup: CDR1 KGHSH, CDR2 LQKENI. The CDR3 has 16 amino acids. V lost 5 bases to trimming and J lost 0 bases; unmatched junction nucleotides: 6. CDR3 DNA: TGTGCCAGCTCAAAGGAACAGGGGGTTAGCAATCAGCCCCAGCATTTT. Protein sequence: CASSKEQGVSNQPQHF.

This clone was detected ten times or more. The rearrangement joins TRBV10-3 to TRBJ2-7; 10 positions match TRBD2. Trimming cost V 5 bases and J 7 bases; bases outside gene matches: 5. The germline V gene encodes CDR1 ENHRY and CDR2 SYGVKD. The CDR3 covers 13 residues. CDR3 loop: CAISQELAGEQYF. As DNA, the CDR3 is TGTGCCATCAGTCAAGAACTAGCGGGGGAGCAGTACTTC.

The CDR3 here is CASSRRTGNGENTEAFF. The CDR3 DNA reads as TGTGCCAGCAGCCGTCGGACGGGGAACGGAGAAAACACTGAAGCTTTCTTT. The V call is TRBV5-5, the J call TRBJ1-1; no firm D call. The CDR3 extends over 17 amino acids. V was clipped by 4 bases and J by 2 bases, with 21 bases between them. The V gene's germline CDR1 is SGHKS and CDR2 YYEKEE (reference sequence). The variable domain in full, with the rest retrieved from reference TRBV5-5 and TRBJ1-1, is DAGVTQSPTHLIKTRGQQVTLRCSPISGHKSVSWYQQVLGQGPQFIFQYYEKEERGRGNFPDRFSARQFPNYSSELNVNALLLGDSALYLCASSRRTGNGENTEAFFGQGTRLTVV.

The chain links TRBV5-1 to TRBJ2-5; D is unresolved. This CDR3 contains 12 residues. Per germline, CDR1 SGHRS and CDR2 YFSETQ. Trimming shortened V by 4 bases and J by 4 bases, and 8 bases separated the two germline ends. Here the CDR3 reads CASSEPGETQYF. Written as DNA, the CDR3 is TGCGCCAGCAGCGAACCGGGAGAGACCCAGTACTTC.

The V and J genes are TRBV4-1 and TRBJ1-4; D unresolved. V was pared by 0 bases and J by 0 bases, with 23 bases between. Germline values: CDR1 MGHRA, CDR2 YSYEKL. The CDR3 has 21 amino acids. The CDR3 coding sequence is TGCGCCAGCAGCCAAGAGTTAACGAGAGCCGGGAGCGAGGCAACTAATGAAAAACTGTTTTTT. It specifies CASSQELTRAGSEATNEKLFF.

The rearrangement joins TRBV5-1 to TRBJ1-2; possibly TRBD1 for D (5 bases). Per the germline V gene, CDR1 is SGHRS and CDR2 is YFSETQ. The CDR3 runs 13 residues. Trimming removed 5 bases from V and 4 bases from J, with 12 bases in between. CDR3: CASRPLGRYGYTF. CDR3 DNA: TGCGCCAGCAGGCCCCTGGGGCGCTATGGCTACACCTTC. The entire variable domain, with the rest obtained from reference TRBV5-1 and TRBJ1-2, is as follows: KAGVTQTPRYLIKTRGQQVTLSCSPISGHRSVSWYQQTPGQGLQFLFEYFSETQRNKGNFPGRFSGRQFSNSRSEMNVSTLELGDSALYLCASRPLGRYGYTFGSGTRLTVV.

The rearrangement links TRBV2 to TRBJ1-4; no clear D gene. Trimming took 6 bases from V and 5 from J, leaving 13 bases between them. Germline loops: CDR1 SNHLY, CDR2 FYNNEI. The CDR3 sequence is 14 residues long. As DNA, the CDR3 is TGTGCCAGCAGGAGCCGGGGTATCAATGAAAAACTGTTTTTT. Amino acids: CASRSRGINEKLFF. Supplemented by reference TRBV2 and TRBJ1-4, the full variable domain reads EPEVTQTPSHQVTQMGQEVILRCVPISNHLYFYWYRQILGQKVEFLVSFYNNEISEKSEIFDDQFSVERPDGSNFTLKIRSTKLEDSAMYFCASRSRGINEKLFFGSGTQLSVL.

The rearrangement joins TRBV5-1 to TRBJ1-1; 7 bases agree with TRBD1. Trimming took 4 bases from V and 1 from J; bases not matched to a gene: 7. Germline loops: CDR1 SGHRS, CDR2 YFSETQ. This CDR3 region has 15 residues. CDR3 sequence (DNA): TGCGCCAGCAGCAATCGACAGGGCGGGAACACTGAAGCTTTCTTT. Its protein is CASSNRQGGNTEAFF.

The gene calls are TRBV19 and TRBJ1-6; D is unresolved. In germline, CDR1 is LNHDA, CDR2 SQIVND (reference sequence). The CDR3 extends over 15 amino acids. The V end was cut by 4 bases, the J end by 12 bases, with 19 bases between. The CDR3 DNA reads as TGTGCCAGTAGTACATCGACTGGGGTAGAGGGACCCCTCCACTTT. It codes for CASSTSTGVEGPLHF. The entire variable domain, with the rest obtained from reference TRBV19 and TRBJ1-6, is as follows: DGGITQSPKYLFRKEGQNVTLSCEQNLNHDAMYWYRQDPGQGLRLIYYSQIVNDFQKGDIAEGYSVSREKKESFPLTVTSAQKNPTAFYLCASSTSTGVEGPLHFGNGTRLTVT.

The chain couples TRBV28 to TRBJ1-1, with TRBD1 matching over 8 bases. This CDR3 contains 15 residues. After removal of 3 bases from V and 0 bases from J, the junction contained 3 bases not matched to a gene. Germline assignment: CDR1 MDHEN and CDR2 SYDVKM. The CDR3 nucleotides are TGTGCCAGCAGTTTGTCGGGACAGGTGAACACTGAAGCTTTCTTT. It yields the protein CASSLSGQVNTEAFF.

The chain carries TRBV28 and TRBJ2-2; 9 bases fit TRBD1. The CDR3 length is 16 residues. Trimming at V came to 2 bases and at J to 7 bases, leaving 8 bases not matched to a gene. Germline V lookup: CDR1 MDHEN, CDR2 SYDVKM. The DNA for the CDR3 is TGTGCCAGCAGTTTAGGTCCCGGGACAGGGAACGGGGAGCTGTTTTTT. Translating it yields CASSLGPGTGNGELFF.

The genes are TRBV11-2 and TRBJ2-2; possible D gene TRBD1, 5 bases. This CDR3 is 15 amino acids long. The germline CDR1 and CDR2 sequences are SGHAT and FQNNGV. Trimming took 5 bases from V and 1 from J, leaving 11 bases between them. The CDR3 region has the DNA TGTGCCAGCAGCCCACGTGGACAGAACACCGGGGAGCTGTTTTTT. Protein product: CASSPRGQNTGELFF.

The rearrangement joins TRBV9 to TRBJ1-2; possible D gene TRBD1, 5 bases. The CDR3 runs to 18 residues. Germline CDR1 SGDLS, CDR2 YYNGEE. Deletions cut 0 bases from V and 3 bases from J, with 21 bases between. CDR3: CASSVEGLWGLQDYGYTF. The CDR3 coding sequence is TGTGCCAGCAGCGTAGAAGGGCTCTGGGGACTTCAGGACTATGGCTACACCTTC. Full variable domain (remainder filled in from reference TRBV9 and TRBJ1-2): DSGVTQTPKHLITATGQRVTLRCSPRSGDLSVYWYQQSLDQGLQFLIQYYNGEERAKGNILERFSAQQFPDLHSELNLSSLELGDSALYFCASSVEGLWGLQDYGYTFGSGTRLTVV.